Below are 30 T cell receptor beta chains sequenced from a single sample in a study of T cells in Graves' hyperthyroidism and ophthalmopathy. TCR beta CDR3 sequences were amplified from RNA transcripts. The TCR CDR3 was amplified in a first-round RT-PCR using the HTBI primer set. Each CDR3 protein gets one entry after TCRdb re-called the multiplex PCR reads with MiXCR. This sample carries 600,000 to 750,000 distinct CDR3 sequences, roughly 17% of them seen once, and the ten largest clones take roughly 15%. Sequences were obtained from blood. The receptors were gathered from a man aged 50-59 years with Graves' hyperthyroidism.

This clonotype was counted ten times or more. The CDR3 reads CASRPPRLAGSYNEQFF. In DNA, the CDR3 is TGTGCCAGCAGACCACCACGCCTAGCGGGATCGTACAATGAGCAGTTCTTC. The chain recombines TRBV2 with TRBJ2-1; 9 bases fit TRBD2. The CDR3 sequence is 17 residues long. CDR1 is SNHLY and CDR2 is FYNNEI in the germline V gene. The V gene end was trimmed by 6 bases and the J gene end by 4 bases; junction bases not matched to a gene: 13.

About this clonotype: Being one base from a much bigger clone, this may be a read error. This rearrangement joins TRBV6-1 to TRBJ2-7, with a tentative D call TRBD2 (6 bases). The germline CDR1 and CDR2 sequences are MNHNS and SASEGT. The CDR3 consists of 14 residues. V lost 7 bases, J lost 3 bases, and 16 bases lay in between. CDR3 sequence reads: CASMGGTPDYEQYF. The CDR3 DNA reads TGTGCCAGCATGGGTGGGACTCCCGACTACGAGCAGTACTTC.

This clonotype was detected many times. This sequence joins TRBV27 and TRBJ1-2; TRBD1 might be the D (6 bases). This CDR3 comprises 15 residues. Trimming pared 2 bases from V and 8 bases from J, leaving 18 bases between. The germline V gene encodes CDR1 MNHEY and CDR2 SMNVEV (reference sequence). In DNA form, the CDR3 reads TGTGCCAGCAGTTTAGCGACTGACAGGCCTAGAGGCTACACCTTC. It translates to CASSLATDRPRGYTF.

V gene TRBV20-1 combines with J gene TRBJ1-1; TRBD1 matches at 9 bases. V was pared by 0 bases and J by 5 bases, with 7 bases of the junction left unmatched. There are 15 residues in the CDR3. Germline values: CDR1 DFQATT, CDR2 SNEGSKA (reference sequence). CDR3 loop: CSARDFLTGGTEAFF. CDR3 bases: TGCAGTGCTAGAGATTTTTTGACAGGGGGGACTGAAGCTTTCTTT.

This clonotype was seen a single time. This chain uses TRBV30 with TRBJ2-3; D unclear. The germline CDR1 and CDR2 sequences are GTSNPN and SVGIG (reference sequence). The CDR3 covers 12 residues. V was clipped by 5 bases and J by 0 bases, with 6 bases between them. In DNA form, the CDR3 reads TGTGCCTGGGAGCCAAGCACAGATACGCAGTATTTT. Translating gives CAWEPSTDTQYF.

This clonotype was seen only a few times. The chain has TRBV24-1 and TRBJ1-5; no clear D. Germline CDR1 KGHDR, CDR2 SFDVKD. This CDR3 has 13 residues. Deletions cut 5 bases from V and 5 bases from J, with 9 bases between. The CDR3 sequence is CATSVAGDQPQHF. In DNA form, the CDR3 reads TGTGCCACCAGTGTAGCAGGTGATCAGCCCCAGCATTTT.

In this sample, this clonotype turned up many times. V is TRBV14 and J is TRBJ2-7, with a weak D call TRBD1 (7 bases). The V gene's germline CDR1 is SGHDN and CDR2 FVKESK. This CDR3 contains 13 residues. V gave up 4 bases and J gave up 3 bases, with 10 bases separating them. The CDR3 reads CASSRQGGYEQYF. For the CDR3, the DNA is TGTGCCAGCAGCCGCCAGGGGGGCTACGAGCAGTACTTC.

The rearrangement uses TRBV6-2 or TRBV6-3 and TRBJ1-1; the D gene is possibly TRBD1 (5 bases). The V end lost 6 bases, the J end lost 10 bases, and 12 bases lay between the germline ends. This CDR3 spans 11 amino acids. Germline V gives CDR1 MNHEY, CDR2 SVGEGT. CDR3 protein: CASRTSGAAFF. The DNA for the CDR3 is TGTGCCAGCAGAACCTCCGGGGCAGCTTTCTTT.

The chain is built from TRBV12-3 or TRBV12-4 and TRBJ2-1, with D possibly being TRBD1 (5 bases). V lost 3 bases and J lost 5, with 11 bases in between. CDR3 size: 14 residues. CDR3 nucleotides: TGTGCCAGCAGTTTGAAAACCAGGGACAATGAGCAGTTCTTC. Its protein product is CASSLKTRDNEQFF.

This clonotype was picked up many times. This sequence joins TRBV5-1 and TRBJ2-1; 9 nucleotides match TRBD1. Per germline, CDR1 SGHRS and CDR2 YFSETQ. The CDR3 extends over 14 amino acids. V gave up 4 bases and J gave up 9 bases; unmatched junction bases: 8. Written as DNA, the CDR3 is TGCGCCAGCAGCGCGGGACAGGGCTATCTTGAGCAGTTCTTC. Its protein is CASSAGQGYLEQFF. Full variable domain (outside the CDR3, taken from reference TRBV5-1 and TRBJ2-1): KAGVTQTPRYLIKTRGQQVTLSCSPISGHRSVSWYQQTPGQGLQFLFEYFSETQRNKGNFPGRFSGRQFSNSRSEMNVSTLELGDSALYLCASSAGQGYLEQFFGPGTRLTVL.

In this sample, this clonotype turned up a few times. The chain recombines TRBV5-1 with TRBJ2-2; 14 bases map to TRBD2. The CDR3 extends over 17 amino acids. Germline CDR1 and CDR2: SGHRS and YFSETQ. Trimming at V came to 4 bases and at J to 0 bases, leaving 2 bases not matched to a gene. CDR3 DNA: TGCGCCAGCAGCACGGGACTAGCGGGAGCGAACACCGGGGAGCTGTTTTTT. Translating it yields CASSTGLAGANTGELFF.

This clonotype was recorded a few times. The gene calls are TRBV6-1 and TRBJ1-2; perhaps TRBD1 as D (5 bases). This CDR3 comprises 14 residues. Per the germline V gene, CDR1 is MNHNS and CDR2 is SASEGT. Between the trimmed V and J ends, which lost 1 base and 2 bases, there was a span of 8 bases. The CDR3 nucleotides read TGTGCCAGCAGTGAAGTAAGGGGAAACTATGGCTACACCTTC. It codes for CASSEVRGNYGYTF.

The V gene is TRBV24-1, the J gene TRBJ2-1; D is unclear. This CDR3 contains 15 residues. Trimming cost V 6 bases and J 10 bases, with 21 bases left between them. Germline CDR1 and CDR2: KGHDR and SFDVKD. The CDR3 region is CATSLWKAGVEEQFF. The CDR3 nucleotides are TGTGCCACCAGTCTTTGGAAGGCTGGTGTCGAGGAGCAGTTCTTC.

In this sample, this clonotype turned up many times. The CDR3 sequence: CASSSLPAGVSYTF. In DNA form, the CDR3 reads TGTGCCAGCAGCTCCCTCCCCGCGGGAGTTAGCTACACCTTC. The chain links TRBV28 to TRBJ1-2; D gene ambiguous. Trimming shortened V by 6 bases and J by 9 bases, and 20 bases separated the two germline ends. The CDR3 consists of 14 residues. The germline CDR1 and CDR2 sequences are MDHEN and SYDVKM.

The chain carries TRBV12-3 or TRBV12-4 and TRBJ1-1; D is perhaps TRBD1 (5 bases). Trimming pared 2 bases from V and 0 bases from J, leaving 13 bases between. This CDR3 is built from 16 residues. The CDR3 sequence is CASSLRGGAMNTEAFF. In DNA, the CDR3 is TGTGCCAGCAGTTTACGGGGGGGAGCTATGAACACTGAAGCTTTCTTT.

This clonotype was detected ten times or more. This chain joins TRBV15 and TRBJ2-7; D is tentatively TRBD1 or TRBD2 (5 bases each). The CDR3 sequence is 14 residues long. The germline V gene has CDR1 LNHNV and CDR2 YYDKDF (reference sequence). V lost 5 bases, J lost 2 bases, and 13 bases lay in between. The CDR3 nucleotides read TGTGCCACCAGCCAGGGACCTGCCCCCTACGAGCAGTACTTC. It codes for CATSQGPAPYEQYF.

This chain uses TRBV19 with TRBJ1-6; possible D gene TRBD1, 5 bases. Germline lookup yields CDR1 LNHDA and CDR2 SQIVND (reference sequence). This CDR3 contains 15 residues. V lost 9 bases, J lost 7 bases, and 19 bases lay in between. The chain's CDR3 is CASRPYGTANSPLHF. The CDR3 DNA reads TGTGCCAGCAGACCCTATGGGACGGCGAATTCACCCCTCCACTTT.

The chain carries TRBV29-1 and TRBJ1-6; D might be TRBD1 (6 bases). Germline CDR1 reads SQVTM; CDR2 reads ANQGSEA. V was cut by 6 bases and J by 7 bases, with 16 bases left in between. This CDR3 comprises 14 residues. The CDR3 coding sequence is TGCAGCGTAGCCTCCGCGGACAGCAATTCACCCCTCCACTTT. Encoded protein: CSVASADSNSPLHF.

This clonotype was seen a handful of times. This rearrangement joins TRBV4-2 to TRBJ2-3; possibly TRBD2 for D (6 bases). The CDR3 consists of 15 residues. Trimming took off 5 bases at V and 1 base at J, with 13 bases between the two ends. Per the germline V gene, CDR1 is LGHNA and CDR2 is YNFKEQ. In DNA form, the CDR3 reads TGTGCCAGCAGCGCGGCGGCGGGACGCACAGATACGCAGTATTTT. Residues: CASSAAAGRTDTQYF.

The V call is TRBV6-2 or TRBV6-3, the J call TRBJ1-3, with 7 bases aligning to TRBD1. Germline lookup yields CDR1 MNHEY and CDR2 SVGEGT. The CDR3 has 16 residues. V shed 8 bases, J shed 0 bases, and the junction held 10 bases outside the gene matches. The chain's CDR3 is CASSLRTGISGNTIYF. The CDR3 coding sequence is TGTGCCAGCTCCTTGAGGACAGGCATCTCTGGAAACACCATATATTTT.

Regarding this clonotype: Germline is not matched at one junction end, which may reflect a read error. This rearrangement joins TRBV28 to TRBJ1-5; no firm D call. CDR1 is MDHEN, CDR2 SYDVKM, per germline. This CDR3 is built from 11 residues. In DNA form, the CDR3 reads TGTGCCAGCAGCCTCAATCAGTCCCAGCATTTT. Residues: CASSLNQSQHF.

This clonotype was observed many times. The chain is built from TRBV27 and TRBJ2-1; 8 bases align to TRBD2. The CDR3 covers 14 residues. V lost 6 bases to trimming and J lost 4 bases; unmatched junction nucleotides: 5. Germline CDR1 MNHEY, CDR2 SMNVEV (reference sequence). In DNA, the CDR3 is TGTGCCAGCAGCCCAGCGGGGGCTTACAATGAGCAGTTCTTC. Translated: CASSPAGAYNEQFF.

Many counts were recorded for this clonotype. The rearrangement uses TRBV6-1 and TRBJ1-5, with TRBD1 as a possible D gene (6 bases). Germline V CDR1 and CDR2: MNHNS, SASEGT. The CDR3 loop spans 16 amino acids. V lost 10 bases and J lost 3, with 22 bases in between. CDR3 loop: CATEAHRDTSNQPQHF. The CDR3 DNA follows: TGTGCCACCGAAGCACACCGGGACACGTCCAATCAGCCCCAGCATTTT.

The table lists this clonotype with a few counts. The J gene is TRBJ2-1, the V gene TRBV14, with D uncertain. Germline-derived CDR1 and CDR2 are SGHDN and FVKESK. The CDR3 has 15 amino acids. V dropped 1 base and J dropped 2 bases, with 9 bases sitting between them. CDR3 loop: CASSQVNSPYNEQFF. The CDR3, as DNA: TGTGCCAGCAGCCAAGTGAACAGTCCCTACAATGAGCAGTTCTTC.

The table lists this clonotype with many counts. The rearrangement joins TRBV11-2 to TRBJ2-5, with no clear D. CDR1 and CDR2 (germline): SGHAT, FQNNGV. The CDR3 length is 15 residues. V gave up 4 bases and J gave up 2 bases, with 14 bases separating them. CDR3 residues: CASSSPGEDQETQYF. The CDR3 DNA follows: TGTGCCAGCAGCTCCCCCGGAGAAGATCAAGAGACCCAGTACTTC.

This clonotype came up many times. This chain links TRBV12-3 or TRBV12-4 with TRBJ2-1, with D perhaps matching TRBD2 (5 bases). Trimming cost V 2 bases and J 6 bases, with 11 bases left between them. The CDR3 is made up of 14 amino acids. The CDR3 DNA reads as TGTGCCAGCAGTTTAAGCGGAAGCCGCAATGAGCAGTTCTTC. Translated: CASSLSGSRNEQFF.

This chain joins TRBV7-9 and TRBJ1-2, with unresolved D. V was clipped by 1 base and J by 0 bases, with 9 bases between them. CDR3 size: 15 residues. Per the germline V gene, CDR1 is SEHNR and CDR2 is FQNEAQ (reference sequence). CDR3 nucleotide sequence: TGTGCCAGCAGCTTAGGGGTCGGGGCTAACTATGGCTACACCTTC. Translated: CASSLGVGANYGYTF.

This clonotype was detected many times. V usage is TRBV28 and J usage is TRBJ1-2, with D unresolved. CDR1 is MDHEN, CDR2 SYDVKM, per germline. The CDR3 length is 12 residues. V lost 8 bases, J lost 0 bases, and 7 bases lay in between. CDR3 protein: CASHIPNYGYTF. In nucleotides, the CDR3 is TGTGCCAGCCACATACCTAACTATGGCTACACCTTC.

The genes are TRBV18 and TRBJ1-2; D is perhaps TRBD1 (5 bases). The CDR3 spans 16 residues. Trimming pared 3 bases from V and 0 bases from J, leaving 14 bases between. CDR1 KGHSH and CDR2 LQKENI come from the germline V gene. CDR3 in amino acids: CASSPTEGSANYGYTF. DNA of the CDR3: TGTGCCAGCTCACCCACAGAGGGGAGTGCTAACTATGGCTACACCTTC.

This clonotype occurred many times. V usage is TRBV27 and J usage is TRBJ2-1; D gene uncertain. Trimming took 6 bases from V and 0 from J, leaving 12 bases between them. The CDR3 consists of 15 residues. Germline CDR1 MNHEY, CDR2 SMNVEV (reference sequence). CDR3 loop: CASSTYPSSYNEQFF. The CDR3 region has the DNA TGTGCCAGCAGCACGTACCCGAGCTCCTACAATGAGCAGTTCTTC.